Detailed here is one TCR beta chain. The sample belongs to a study of blood T cell repertoires in COVID-19. The ends were cut back, 7 bases at V and 7 bases at J, with 14 bases in the middle. In germline, CDR1 is MDHEN, CDR2 SYDVKM. The CDR3 loop spans 12 amino acids. Sequencing was performed with immunoSEQ multiplex PCR; in TCRdb, only in-frame clones are kept and a portion is missing. This sample yields roughly 100,000 clones, of which 79% are seen a single time; roughly 20% belongs to the top ten. Sequencing was done on a sample of peripheral blood. V gene TRBV28 combines with J gene TRBJ2-7; weak D call: TRBD1 (6 bases). This receptor was identified in a woman of 80 years or more with active or convalescent COVID-19. In DNA, the CDR3 is TGTGCCAGCAAGGACAGCTTTTTTGAGCAGTACTTC. Protein product: CASKDSFFEQYF.